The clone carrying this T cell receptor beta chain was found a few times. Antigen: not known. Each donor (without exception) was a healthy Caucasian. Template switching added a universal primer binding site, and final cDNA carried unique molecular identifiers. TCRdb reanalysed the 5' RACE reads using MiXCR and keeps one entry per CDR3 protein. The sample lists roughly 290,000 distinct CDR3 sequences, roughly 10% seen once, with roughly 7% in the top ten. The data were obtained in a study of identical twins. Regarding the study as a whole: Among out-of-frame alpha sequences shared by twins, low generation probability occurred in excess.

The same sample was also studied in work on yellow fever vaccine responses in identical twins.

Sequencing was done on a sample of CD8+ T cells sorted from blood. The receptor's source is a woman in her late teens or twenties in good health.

CDR3 region: CASSERLAGGLQETQYF. The CDR3, as DNA: TGTGCCAGCAGTGAACGCCTAGCGGGAGGGCTTCAAGAGACCCAGTACTTC. J is TRBJ2-5 and V is TRBV25-1, with 12 positions matching TRBD2. Trimming at V came to 2 bases and at J to 2 bases, leaving 6 bases not matched to a gene. Germline V gene data show CDR1 as MGHDK and CDR2 as SYGVNS. This CDR3 spans 17 amino acids.